This T cell receptor (beta chain) is drawn from a study of chemoradiotherapy in HPV16-positive cancers. Regarding the study as a whole: Non-HPV-specific T cells did not expand in tumors during treatment, whereas candidate HPV-specific clones and E7-related motifs did. In HPV16-positive patients, HPV-responsive T-cell expansion tracked better recurrence-free survival. The functional HPV-specific definition rests on just a couple of HPV16-positive patients.

Trimming removed 5 bases from V and 4 bases from J, with 9 bases in between. Germline V CDR1 and CDR2: SQVTM, ANQGSEA. CDR3 length: 11 residues. Sequenced by immunoSEQ multiplex PCR; TCRdb stores in-frame clones only, minus some. The sample shows some 28,000 clones, 84% of them seen only once. As regards this clone: The antigen is unknown.

This chain connects TRBV29-1 to TRBJ2-7; D is possibly TRBD1 (5 bases). The sequence derives from a human donor with HPV-associated anogenital cancer. The starting material was blood, obtained from a patient who underwent chemoradiotherapy. CDR3 sequence: CSVYRNYEQYF. CDR3 DNA sequence: TGCAGCGTTTACAGGAATTACGAGCAGTACTTC.